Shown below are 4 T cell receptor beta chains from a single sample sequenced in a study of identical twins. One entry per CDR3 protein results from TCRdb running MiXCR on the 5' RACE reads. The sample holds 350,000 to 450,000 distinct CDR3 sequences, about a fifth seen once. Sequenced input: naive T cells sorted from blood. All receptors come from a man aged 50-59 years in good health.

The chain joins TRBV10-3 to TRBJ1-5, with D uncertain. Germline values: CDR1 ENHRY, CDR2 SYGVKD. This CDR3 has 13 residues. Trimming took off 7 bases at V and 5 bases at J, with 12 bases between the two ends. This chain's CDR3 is CAINPGRDQPQHF. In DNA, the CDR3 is TGTGCCATCAATCCGGGGAGAGATCAGCCCCAGCATTTT.

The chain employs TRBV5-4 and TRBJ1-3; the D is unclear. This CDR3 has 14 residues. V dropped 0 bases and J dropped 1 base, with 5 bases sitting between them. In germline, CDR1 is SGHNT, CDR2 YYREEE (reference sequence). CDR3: CASSLDVSGNTIYF. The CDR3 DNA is TGTGCCAGCAGCTTGGATGTGTCTGGAAACACCATATATTTT.

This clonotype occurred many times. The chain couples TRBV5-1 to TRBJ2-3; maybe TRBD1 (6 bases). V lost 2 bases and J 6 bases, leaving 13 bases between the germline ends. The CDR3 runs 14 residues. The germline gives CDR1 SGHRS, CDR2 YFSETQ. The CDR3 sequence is CASSLIEGEDTQYF. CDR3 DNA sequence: TGCGCCAGCAGCTTAATCGAGGGGGAGGATACGCAGTATTTT.

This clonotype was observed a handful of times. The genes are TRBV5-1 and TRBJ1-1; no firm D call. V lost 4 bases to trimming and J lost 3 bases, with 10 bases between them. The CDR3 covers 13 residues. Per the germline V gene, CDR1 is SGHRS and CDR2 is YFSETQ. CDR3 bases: TGCGCCAGCAGCGGCAGGAGGGACACTGAAGCTTTCTTT. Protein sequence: CASSGRRDTEAFF.